This entry lists 16 T cell receptor beta chains sequenced from one sample in a study of T cell responses to AZD1222 COVID-19 vaccine. The assay was immunoSEQ multiplex PCR, and TCRdb's table has in-frame clones only and misses some. The sample holds 100,000 to 120,000 clones, about 94% seen once. The material was peripheral blood, obtained 28 days after the second AZD1222 dose. These receptors came from an adult who received the AZD1222 COVID-19 vaccine.

The chain joins TRBV3-1 (or the pseudogene TRBV3-2) to TRBJ2-7; no firm D call. This CDR3 has 11 amino acids. V lost 5 bases to trimming and J lost 4 bases, with 6 bases between them. Per germline, CDR1 LGHDT and CDR2 YNNKEL (reference sequence). As DNA, the CDR3 is TGTGCCAGCAGCGGAGCTTACGAGCAGTACTTC. This translates into CASSGAYEQYF.

This clone is a singleton in its sample. This sample includes further DNA sequences coding for the same CDR3. The J gene is TRBJ1-2, the V gene TRBV5-4; no firm D call. This CDR3 has 13 amino acids. The germline CDR1 and CDR2 sequences are SGHNT and YYREEE (reference sequence). V lost 2 bases, J lost 0 bases, and 5 bases lay in between. The CDR3, as DNA: TGTGCCAGCAGCTTAGGCACTAACTATGGCTACACCTTC. Translating gives CASSLGTNYGYTF.

The chain carries TRBV6-4 and TRBJ2-7; possible D gene TRBD1, 6 bases. Germline CDR1 and CDR2: MRHNA and SNTAGT. V lost 5 bases to trimming and J lost 2 bases, with 13 bases between them. The CDR3 loop spans 14 amino acids. The CDR3, as DNA: TGTGCCAGCAGTCCAGACTGGACAGCCTACGAGCAGTACTTC. It yields the protein CASSPDWTAYEQYF.

The chain is built from TRBV6-4 and TRBJ1-2; no reliable D call. Germline values: CDR1 MRHNA, CDR2 SNTAGT. This CDR3 is 14 amino acids long. The V and J ends lost 0 bases and 4 bases respectively, with 9 bases between them. CDR3 sequence: CASSDSISGYGYTF. The CDR3 DNA sequence: TGTGCCAGCAGTGACTCGATAAGCGGCTATGGCTACACCTTC.

This CDR3 is CASSLAGKTGGNQPQHF. The CDR3 region has the DNA TGTGCCAGCAGCTTAGCCGGGAAGACAGGGGGCAATCAGCCCCAGCATTTT. The rearrangement links TRBV11-2 to TRBJ1-5, with 8 bases aligning to TRBD1. CDR3 length equals 17 residues. Germline V gives CDR1 SGHAT, CDR2 FQNNGV. Trimming at V came to 1 base and at J to 2 bases, leaving 7 bases not matched to a gene.

This CDR3 is CASSPKTGTGAYNEQFF. CDR3 in DNA: TGTGCCAGCAGCCCGAAAACCGGGACAGGGGCCTACAATGAGCAGTTCTTC. The V call is TRBV5-4, the J call TRBJ2-1; TRBD1 matches at 10 bases. Germline V gives CDR1 SGHNT, CDR2 YYREEE (reference sequence). V was pared by 4 bases and J by 2 bases, with 9 bases of the junction left unmatched. The CDR3 has 17 amino acids.

The chain combines TRBV30 with TRBJ1-5; D call uncertain. The CDR3 sequence is 13 residues long. CDR1 is GTSNPN, CDR2 SVGIG, per germline (reference sequence). V was clipped by 2 bases and J by 6 bases, with 11 bases between them. The CDR3 nucleotides read TGTGCCTGGAGTAGAAGGGATCGTCAGCCCCAGCATTTT. Its translation is CAWSRRDRQPQHF.

This chain links TRBV6-1 with TRBJ2-7; tentative D call: TRBD1 (6 bases). Germline V CDR1 and CDR2: MNHNS, SASEGT. This CDR3 is 15 amino acids long. The V end lost 3 bases, the J end lost 3 bases, and 15 bases lay between the germline ends. The DNA of the CDR3 is TGTGCCAGCAGTGAGGGGGCTAATCGGGTCTACGAGCAGTACTTC. It specifies CASSEGANRVYEQYF.

Here the CDR3 reads CASSFEPNTGELFF. The CDR3, as DNA: TGCGCCAGCAGCTTTGAACCTAACACCGGGGAGCTGTTTTTT. The chain has TRBV10-1 and TRBJ2-2; no definite D call. Looked up from germline, CDR1 is WNHNN and CDR2 is SYGVQD (reference sequence). V dropped 6 bases and J dropped 2 bases, with 10 bases sitting between them. The CDR3 is made up of 14 amino acids.

The chain uses TRBV7-8 and TRBJ2-1, with D maybe TRBD2 (6 bases). V lost 4 bases and J lost 0, with 7 bases in between. Germline V gene data show CDR1 as SGHVS and CDR2 as FQNEAQ. The CDR3 contains 14 residues. The CDR3 spells CASSSTSSYNEQFF. CDR3 coding DNA: TGTGCCAGCAGCTCGACTAGCTCCTACAATGAGCAGTTCTTC.

CDR3 coding DNA: TGTGCCAGCAGTGAGCGTCAGCGCGATCAGCCCCAGCATTTT. Protein: CASSERQRDQPQHF. This sequence joins TRBV6-1 and TRBJ1-5, with D unresolved. CDR1 MNHNS and CDR2 SASEGT come from the germline V gene. The CDR3 extends over 14 amino acids. Deletions cut 3 bases from V and 5 bases from J, with 11 bases between.

The chain carries TRBV29-1 and TRBJ1-1; 7 positions agree with TRBD1. V was clipped by 5 bases and J by 0 bases; unmatched bases: 3. The germline V gene has CDR1 SQVTM and CDR2 ANQGSEA. The CDR3 loop spans 13 amino acids. Here the CDR3 reads CSVQGVLNTEAFF. The DNA for the CDR3 is TGCAGCGTTCAGGGGGTATTGAACACTGAAGCTTTCTTT.

V is TRBV2 and J is TRBJ2-1; 7 nucleotides agree with TRBD1. CDR1 SNHLY and CDR2 FYNNEI come from the germline V gene. CDR3 length: 18 amino acids. The trim removed 4 bases at V and 3 bases at J, leaving 15 bases unmatched. Here the CDR3 reads CASSGGKGASPHYNEQFF. Written as DNA, the CDR3 is TGTGCCAGCAGTGGGGGTAAGGGGGCGAGCCCTCACTACAATGAGCAGTTCTTC.

The rearrangement links TRBV12-5 to TRBJ2-5; a possible D gene is TRBD2 (6 bases). This CDR3 is 17 amino acids long. V was cut by 6 bases and J by 5 bases, with 25 bases left in between. Germline values: CDR1 LGHNT, CDR2 FRNRAP. The CDR3 is CASGEPTVLVGGETQYF. The CDR3 region has the DNA TGTGCTAGTGGGGAGCCGACAGTTCTCGTAGGAGGGGAGACCCAGTACTTC.

The V gene is TRBV15, the J gene TRBJ1-5, with no clear D. The CDR3 runs to 20 residues. V was cut by 1 base and J by 0 bases, with 22 bases left in between. CDR1 LNHNV and CDR2 YYDKDF come from the germline V gene (reference sequence). This chain's CDR3 is CATSRVKGTGALISNQPQHF. The CDR3 DNA sequence: TGTGCCACCAGCAGAGTGAAGGGAACGGGCGCGCTAATTAGCAATCAGCCCCAGCATTTT.

This clone was picked up one time. The V call is TRBV12-3 or TRBV12-4, the J call TRBJ1-1; D is possibly TRBD1 (6 bases). Trimming stripped 5 bases from V and 2 bases from J, with 9 bases between. This CDR3 spans 13 amino acids. The CDR3 protein is CASSGQPNTEAFF. DNA for the CDR3: TGTGCCAGCAGTGGACAGCCAAACACTGAAGCTTTCTTT.